This TCR beta chain was identified during a study of T-cell reconstitution after alpha-beta-depleted transplantation in children. The CDR3 covers 16 residues. CDR1 and CDR2 from the germline V gene are SGHRS and YFSETQ. The ends lost 3 bases at V and 7 bases at J; junction bases unmatched: 5. This clonotype appeared a single time. Its antigen remains unknown. Study-wide points: Expanded graft clones numbering several hundred reportedly gave rise to alpha-beta T cells about two months after transplant.

Preparation of the TCRbeta library used unique molecular identifiers. TCRdb recomputed calls from the PCR reads with MiXCR, one row per CDR3 protein. Found here are about 980,000 distinct CDR3 sequences, less than 30% of them singletons; the top ten hold roughly 28%. The specimen was PBMCs, mostly from graft donor cells, collected 360 days after TCRalphabeta/CD19-depleted stem cell transplant. This chain connects TRBV5-1 to TRBJ2-1; the match to TRBD2 covers 15 bases. The sequence derives from a boy in the first two years of life who had a stem cell transplant for SCID, so the T cells may come from the graft donor. CDR3 sequence: CASSSGTSGGWNEQFF. In DNA, the CDR3 is TGCGCCAGCAGCTCGGGGACTAGCGGGGGGTGGAATGAGCAGTTCTTC.